This T cell receptor beta chain stems from a study of T cell clusters in autoimmune cytopenias. One tube held mixed TRB-A and TRB-B primer pools for touch-down PCR. TCRdb re-analyzed the multiplex PCR reads; it lists each CDR3 protein once, without DNA. The sample yields some 8,000 distinct CDR3 sequences, of which the top ten take up 5% to 6.5%. The CDR3 is 15 amino acids. Points from the study as a whole: Comparing secondary cytopenia with chronic lymphocytic leukemia showed no cluster-lack signature, apparently masked by lymphoma repertoire. Physiological T cell clusters of healthy donors were apparently absent in primary autoimmune cytopenia patients. TRB repertoire shifts in secondary cytopenia and chronic lymphocytic leukemia mostly reflected lymphoma, not autoimmunity.

By frequency, this clonotype is medium-sized. What it recognizes is unknown. Each sample's input was about 250 ng genomic DNA, roughly 40,000 genome equivalents. This sequence originates from a human donor with an autoimmune cytopenia or autoimmune hepatitis (not recorded which). The sequenced material came from peripheral blood. The rearrangement uses TRBV12-3 or TRBV12-4 and TRBJ2-1; the TCRdb call, TRBD1, lacks DNA for checking. CDR3 amino acids: CASSLAGAPRDEQFF.